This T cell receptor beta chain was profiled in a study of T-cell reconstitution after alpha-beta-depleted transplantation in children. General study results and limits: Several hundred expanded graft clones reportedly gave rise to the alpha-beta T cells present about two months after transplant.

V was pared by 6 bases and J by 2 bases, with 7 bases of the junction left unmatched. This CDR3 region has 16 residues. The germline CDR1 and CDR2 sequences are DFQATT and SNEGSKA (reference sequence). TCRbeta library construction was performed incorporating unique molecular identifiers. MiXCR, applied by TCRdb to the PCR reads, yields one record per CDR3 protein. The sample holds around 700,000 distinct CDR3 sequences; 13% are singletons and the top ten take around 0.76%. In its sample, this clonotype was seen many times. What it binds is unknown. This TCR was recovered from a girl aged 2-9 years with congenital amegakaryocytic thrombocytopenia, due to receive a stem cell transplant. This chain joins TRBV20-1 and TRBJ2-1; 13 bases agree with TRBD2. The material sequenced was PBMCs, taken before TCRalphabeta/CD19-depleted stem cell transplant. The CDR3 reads CSAHQTSGRPYNEQFF. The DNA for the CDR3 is TGCAGTGCGCATCAGACTAGCGGGAGGCCCTACAATGAGCAGTTCTTC.